This paragraph covers one T cell receptor (beta chain) sequence. The antigen is unknown. These data are taken from a study of OX40 agonist ivuxolimab in advanced cancers. Study at large: Patients' therapy was ivuxolimab, an antibody that acts as an agonist of OX40 (CD134).

Libraries were prepared by immunoSEQ multiplex PCR; TCRdb keeps only in-frame clonotypes and omits some of them. The repertoire holds roughly 3,100 clones, around three quarters seen once, with less than 50% in the top ten. Study outcomes and limitations: The work left the antigen specificity of expanded peripheral T cells undetermined.

The sequence came from an adult with an advanced solid tumor such as melanoma, head and neck, liver or kidney cancer. The material sequenced was CD4+ or CD8+ T cells sorted from blood, taken in a trial of the OX40 agonist ivuxolimab.

The CDR3 DNA follows: TGTGCCAGCAGCTTGAAACTACTGACCTACGAGCAGTACTTC. Its translation: CASSLKLLTYEQYF. This chain links TRBV5-8 with TRBJ2-7, with unresolved D. This CDR3 is 14 amino acids long. With 1 base removed from V and 2 bases from J, the gap between germline ends came to 10 bases. The germline CDR1 and CDR2 sequences are SGHTS and YDEGEE.